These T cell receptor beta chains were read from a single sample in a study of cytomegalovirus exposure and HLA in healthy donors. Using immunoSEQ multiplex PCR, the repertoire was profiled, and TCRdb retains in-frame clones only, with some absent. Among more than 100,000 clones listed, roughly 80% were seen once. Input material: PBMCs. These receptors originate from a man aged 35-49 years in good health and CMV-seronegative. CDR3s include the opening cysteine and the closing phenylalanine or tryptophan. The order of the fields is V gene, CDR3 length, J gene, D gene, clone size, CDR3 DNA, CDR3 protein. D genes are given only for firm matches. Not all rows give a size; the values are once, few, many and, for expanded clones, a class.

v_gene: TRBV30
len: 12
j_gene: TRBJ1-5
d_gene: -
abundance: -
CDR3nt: TGTGCCTGGGGGTGGGGGGATCAGCCCCAGCATTTT
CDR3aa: CAWGWGDQPQHF

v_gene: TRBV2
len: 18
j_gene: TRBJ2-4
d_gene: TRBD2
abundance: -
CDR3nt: TGTGCCAGCAAGGGACTAGCGGGGTCCAACGTAGCCAAAAACATTCAGTACTTC
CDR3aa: CASKGLAGSNVAKNIQYF

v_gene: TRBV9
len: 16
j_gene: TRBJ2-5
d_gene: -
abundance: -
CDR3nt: TGTGCCAGCAGCGTAGGTTTGAGGGATGGGGAGGAGACCCAGTACTTC
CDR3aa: CASSVGLRDGEETQYF

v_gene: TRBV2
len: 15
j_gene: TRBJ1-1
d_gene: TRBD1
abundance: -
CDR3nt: TGTGCCAGCAGTGAGGGGACAGCCGGTGACACTGAAGCTTTCTTT
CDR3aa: CASSEGTAGDTEAFF

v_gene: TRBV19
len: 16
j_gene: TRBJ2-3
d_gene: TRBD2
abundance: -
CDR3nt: TGTGCCAGTAGTCTGGGACTAGCGGGAGTGAAAGATACGCAGTATTTT
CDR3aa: CASSLGLAGVKDTQYF

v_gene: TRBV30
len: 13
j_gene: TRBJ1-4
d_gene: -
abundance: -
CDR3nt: TGTGCCTGGGACGACAGACCGAATGAAAAACTGTTTTTT
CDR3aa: CAWDDRPNEKLFF

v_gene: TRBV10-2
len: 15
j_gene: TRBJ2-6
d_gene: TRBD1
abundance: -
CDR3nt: TGCGCCAGCACTCCTCAGGGGGCTGGGGCCAACGTCCTGACTTTC
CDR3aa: CASTPQGAGANVLTF

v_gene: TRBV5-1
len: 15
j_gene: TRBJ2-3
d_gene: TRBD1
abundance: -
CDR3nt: TGCGCCAGCAGCTTGGAGGGGGCGGGCACAGATACGCAGTATTTT
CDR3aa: CASSLEGAGTDTQYF

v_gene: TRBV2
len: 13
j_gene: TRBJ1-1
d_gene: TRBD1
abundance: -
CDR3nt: TGTGCCGGACAGGACACTGGGCGGACTGAAGCTTTCTTT
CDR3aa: CAGQDTGRTEAFF

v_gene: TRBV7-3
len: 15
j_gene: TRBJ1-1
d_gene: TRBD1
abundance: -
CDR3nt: TGTGCCAGCAGCCTAAACCGGGCCGGACAGGGAGAAGCTTTCTTT
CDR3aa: CASSLNRAGQGEAFF

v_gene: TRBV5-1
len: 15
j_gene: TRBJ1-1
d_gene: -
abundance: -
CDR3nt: TGCGCCAGCAGCCTCGGGTGGGGGCGCGAAACTGAAGCTTTCTTT
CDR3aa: CASSLGWGRETEAFF

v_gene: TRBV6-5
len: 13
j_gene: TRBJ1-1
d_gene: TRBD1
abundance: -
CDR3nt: TGTGCCAGCAAAACGGGACAGGGCACTGAAGCTTTCTTT
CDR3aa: CASKTGQGTEAFF

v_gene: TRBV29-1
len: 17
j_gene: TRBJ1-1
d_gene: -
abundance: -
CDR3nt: TGCAGCGTTTTCCGAGTTGGTGGTGCGGGTTGGGACACTGAAGCTTTCTTT
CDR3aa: CSVFRVGGAGWDTEAFF

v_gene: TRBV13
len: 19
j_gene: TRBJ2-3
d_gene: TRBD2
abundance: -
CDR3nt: TGTGCCAGCAGCTTAATTGCTCTAGCGGGGGCCCTTGGCACAGATACGCAGTATTTT
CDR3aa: CASSLIALAGALGTDTQYF

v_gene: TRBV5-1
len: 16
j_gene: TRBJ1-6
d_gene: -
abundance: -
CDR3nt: TGCGCCAGCAGCATCGGACGGGACTCGTTCCCTTCACCCCTCCACTTT
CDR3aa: CASSIGRDSFPSPLHF

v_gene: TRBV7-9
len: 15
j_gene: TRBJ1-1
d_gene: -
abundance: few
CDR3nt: TGTGCCAGCAGCTTCTCCCGCAGGGCCTACACTGAAGCTTTCTTT
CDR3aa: CASSFSRRAYTEAFF

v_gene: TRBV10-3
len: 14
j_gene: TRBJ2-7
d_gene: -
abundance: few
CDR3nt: TGTGCCATCAGCAGGGGCGGGGGCGGGTACGAGCAGTACTTC
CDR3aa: CAISRGGGGYEQYF

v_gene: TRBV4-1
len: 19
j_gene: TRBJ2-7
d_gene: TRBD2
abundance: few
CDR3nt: TGCGCCAGCAGCCAGGAACCGGGACTAGCGGGAGTGGCGTCCTACGAGCAGTACTTC
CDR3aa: CASSQEPGLAGVASYEQYF

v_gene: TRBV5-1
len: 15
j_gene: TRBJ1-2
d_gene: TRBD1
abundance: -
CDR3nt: TGCGCCAGCAGCCCCAGGGGAAGGGGGCTTGATGGCTACACCTTC
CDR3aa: CASSPRGRGLDGYTF

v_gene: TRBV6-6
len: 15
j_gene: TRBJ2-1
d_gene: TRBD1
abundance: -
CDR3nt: TGTGCCAGCAGTTACACAGGACAGGGCTCCAATGAGCAGTTCTTC
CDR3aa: CASSYTGQGSNEQFF

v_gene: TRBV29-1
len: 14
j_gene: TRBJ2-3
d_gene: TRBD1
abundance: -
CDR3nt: TGCAGCGGGGACCCGACAGGGCAGGGGGATACGCAGTATTTT
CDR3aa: CSGDPTGQGDTQYF

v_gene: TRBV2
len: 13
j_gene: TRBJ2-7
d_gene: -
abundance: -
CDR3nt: TGTGCCAGCAGTGGGGGCAGCTTCTACGAGCAGTACTTC
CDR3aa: CASSGGSFYEQYF

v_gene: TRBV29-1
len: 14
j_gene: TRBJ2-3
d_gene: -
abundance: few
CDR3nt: TGCAGCGTTGGCCGGGTCGGAGGCACAGATACGCAGTATTTT
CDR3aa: CSVGRVGGTDTQYF

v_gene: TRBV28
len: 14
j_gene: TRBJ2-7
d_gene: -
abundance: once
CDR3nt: TGTGCCAGCCATGGGGGACACCAGTTCTACGAGCAGTACTTC
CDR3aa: CASHGGHQFYEQYF

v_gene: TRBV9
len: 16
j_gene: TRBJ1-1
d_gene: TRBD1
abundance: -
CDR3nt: TGTGCCAACAGCGATTGGCGACAGGGGATGAACACTGAAGCTTTCTTT
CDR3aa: CANSDWRQGMNTEAFF

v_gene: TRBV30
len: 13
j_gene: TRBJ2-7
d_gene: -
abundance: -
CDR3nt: TGTGCCTGGAGTGTAATGGGGTACAGGGAGCAGTACTTC
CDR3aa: CAWSVMGYREQYF

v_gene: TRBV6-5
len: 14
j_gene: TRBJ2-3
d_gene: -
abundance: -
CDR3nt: TGTGCCAGCAGACAACAGGGTTTGACAGATACGCAGTATTTT
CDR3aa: CASRQQGLTDTQYF

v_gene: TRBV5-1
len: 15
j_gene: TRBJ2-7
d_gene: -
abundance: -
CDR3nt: TGCGCCAGCAGCCCCCGGTGGGGGGTCCCTAGGGAGCAGTACTTC
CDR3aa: CASSPRWGVPREQYF

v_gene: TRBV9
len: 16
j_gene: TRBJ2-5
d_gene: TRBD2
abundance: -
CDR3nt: TGTGCCAGCAGCTCGGGACTAGCGGGAGTACAAGAGACCCAGTACTTC
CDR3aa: CASSSGLAGVQETQYF

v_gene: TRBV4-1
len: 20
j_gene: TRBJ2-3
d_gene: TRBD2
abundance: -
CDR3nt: TGCGCCAGCAGCCAAGACGCTTTTAGCGGGGGGCCGTCTCGCACAGATACGCAGTATTTT
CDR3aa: CASSQDAFSGGPSRTDTQYF

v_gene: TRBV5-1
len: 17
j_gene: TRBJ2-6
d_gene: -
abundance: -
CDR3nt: TGCGCCAGCAGCTTGGGACTGTTGAGCTCTGGGGCCAACGTCCTGACTTTC
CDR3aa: CASSLGLLSSGANVLTF

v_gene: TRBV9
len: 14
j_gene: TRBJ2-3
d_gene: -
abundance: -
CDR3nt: TGTGCCAGCAGCGGCGGACTGAGCACAGATACGCAGTATTTT
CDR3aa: CASSGGLSTDTQYF

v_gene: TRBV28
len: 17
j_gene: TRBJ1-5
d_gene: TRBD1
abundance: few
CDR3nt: TGTGCCAGCAGTTTATGGGGGACAGGGCCTTTCAATCAGCCCCAGCATTTT
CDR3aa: CASSLWGTGPFNQPQHF

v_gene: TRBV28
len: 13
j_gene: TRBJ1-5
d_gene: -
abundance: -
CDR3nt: TGTGCCAGCAGAACAGGCGGTAATCAGCCCCAGCATTTT
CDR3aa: CASRTGGNQPQHF

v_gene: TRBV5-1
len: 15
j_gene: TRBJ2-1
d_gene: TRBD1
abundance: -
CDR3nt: TGCGCCAGCAGCTATGATACAGGGGTATACAATGAGCAGTTCTTC
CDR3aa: CASSYDTGVYNEQFF

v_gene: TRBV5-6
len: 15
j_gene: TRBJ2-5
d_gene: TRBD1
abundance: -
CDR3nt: TGTGCCAGCAGCTTGGGGACAGGACACCAAGAGACCCAGTACTTC
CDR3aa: CASSLGTGHQETQYF

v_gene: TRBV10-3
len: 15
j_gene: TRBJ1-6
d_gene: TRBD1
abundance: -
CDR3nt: TGTGCCATCAGTGAGGGGACAGGGTATAATTCACCCCTCCACTTT
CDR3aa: CAISEGTGYNSPLHF

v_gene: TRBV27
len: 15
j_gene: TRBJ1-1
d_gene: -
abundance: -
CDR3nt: TGTGCCAGCAGTTTAACGGGGGGCAGGAACACTGAAGCTTTCTTT
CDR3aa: CASSLTGGRNTEAFF

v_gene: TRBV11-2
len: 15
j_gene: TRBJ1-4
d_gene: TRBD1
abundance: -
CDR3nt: TGTGCCAGCAGCTTAGGGGGCAGGGGGACAGAAAAACTGTTTTTT
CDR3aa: CASSLGGRGTEKLFF

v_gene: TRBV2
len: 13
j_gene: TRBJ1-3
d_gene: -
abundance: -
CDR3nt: TGTGCCAGCACGACAGTCTCTGGAAACACCATATATTTT
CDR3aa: CASTTVSGNTIYF

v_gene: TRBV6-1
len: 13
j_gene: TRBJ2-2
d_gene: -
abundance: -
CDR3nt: TGTGCCAGCAGTGACAGACTCACCGGGGAGCTGTTTTTT
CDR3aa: CASSDRLTGELFF

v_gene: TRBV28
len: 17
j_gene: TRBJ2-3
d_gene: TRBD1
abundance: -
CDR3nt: TGTGCCAGCAGTACTCCCCGGGACAGGGTAGGAACAGATACGCAGTATTTT
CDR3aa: CASSTPRDRVGTDTQYF

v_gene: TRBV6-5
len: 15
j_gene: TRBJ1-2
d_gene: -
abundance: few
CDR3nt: TGTGCCAGCAGTTACTCGAAAAGGGGGTTTTATGGCTACACCTTC
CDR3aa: CASSYSKRGFYGYTF

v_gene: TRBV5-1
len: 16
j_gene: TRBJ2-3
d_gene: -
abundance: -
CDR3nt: TGCGCCAGCAGCCCCTCCTCTAGCTTCCGCACAGATACGCAGTATTTT
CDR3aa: CASSPSSSFRTDTQYF

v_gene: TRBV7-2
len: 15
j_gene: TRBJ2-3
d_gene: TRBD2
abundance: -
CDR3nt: TGTGCCAGCAGCTTTACTAGCGGGAACACAGATACGCAGTATTTT
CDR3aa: CASSFTSGNTDTQYF

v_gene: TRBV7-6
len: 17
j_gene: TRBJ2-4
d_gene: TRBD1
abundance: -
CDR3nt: TGTGCCAGCAGCCCATACGACAGGGGGCATGCCAAAAACATTCAGTACTTC
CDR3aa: CASSPYDRGHAKNIQYF

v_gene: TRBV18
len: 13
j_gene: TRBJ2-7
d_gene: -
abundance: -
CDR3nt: TGTGCCAGCTCACAGGGGCCTACCTACGAGCAGTACTTC
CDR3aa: CASSQGPTYEQYF

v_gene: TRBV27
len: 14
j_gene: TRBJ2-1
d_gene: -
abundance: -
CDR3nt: TGTGCCAGCAGTTTCCCCTTCCGAACTAATGAGCAGTTCTTC
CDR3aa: CASSFPFRTNEQFF